The source of this TCR beta chain is a study of blood T cell repertoires in COVID-19. Study as a whole: The samples span acute and convalescent COVID-19 from the United States, Italy and Spain.

Method: immunoSEQ multiplex PCR; TCRdb's copy keeps in-frame clones and lacks some. The sample lists about 110,000 clones; 85% were seen once. Looked up from germline, CDR1 is MGHRA and CDR2 is YSYEKL. The CDR3 is made up of 14 amino acids. V shed 4 bases and J shed 6 bases, with 14 bases lying between them. The TCR sequence derives from a human donor in a cohort sampled during active COVID-19. Specimen: peripheral blood. The chain carries TRBV4-1 and TRBJ2-3; TRBD1 is a possible D gene (8 bases). CDR3 bases: TGCGCCAGCAGCCCCCAACAGGGGGGGGATACGCAGTATTTT. This encodes CASSPQQGGDTQYF.